The next 21 T cell receptor beta chains were all read from a single sample in a study of shared clonotypes between healthy human individuals. TCRdb keeps only in-frame clones here, not all; method: immunoSEQ multiplex PCR. The sample lists about 670,000 clones; roughly 78% were seen once. The sample consisted of memory CD4+ T cells sorted from blood. Subset defined: CD45RA-negative fraction. The receptor source for this set is a young woman in good health.

The chain joins TRBV18 to TRBJ1-1; D might be TRBD1 (5 bases). V gave up 1 base and J gave up 6 bases, with 18 bases separating them. Germline V gives CDR1 KGHSH, CDR2 LQKENI. The CDR3 length is 16 residues. The CDR3 here is CASSPQMGEGIAEAFF. The CDR3 DNA follows: TGTGCCAGCTCACCACAGATGGGGGAAGGAATCGCTGAAGCTTTCTTT.

The chain is built from TRBV11-2 and TRBJ1-1; D is unresolved. The CDR3 totals 13 residues. Trimming shortened V by 3 bases and J by 0 bases, and 5 bases separated the two germline ends. Germline CDR1 and CDR2: SGHAT and FQNNGV. CDR3 nucleotide sequence: TGTGCCAGCAGCTTCCAGTTGAACACTGAAGCTTTCTTT. Residues: CASSFQLNTEAFF.

The V and J genes are TRBV25-1 and TRBJ2-7; D gene uncertain. The germline gives CDR1 MGHDK, CDR2 SYGVNS. V shed 0 bases and J shed 2 bases, with 8 bases lying between them. This CDR3 is built from 14 residues. The chain's CDR3 is CASSEYSPPYEQYF. CDR3 DNA sequence: TGTGCCAGCAGTGAATATTCCCCCCCCTACGAGCAGTACTTC.

A remark on this clone: This specimen includes other DNA sequences encoding the same CDR3. The rearrangement uses TRBV5-1 and TRBJ1-1, with a weak D call TRBD1 (6 bases). Germline loops: CDR1 SGHRS, CDR2 YFSETQ. The CDR3 consists of 13 residues. Trimming removed 4 bases at V and 5 bases at J, with 12 bases between. The CDR3 region has the DNA TGCGCCAGCAGCCAGGGACACGGTACTGAAGCTTTCTTT. It codes for CASSQGHGTEAFF.

The chain carries TRBV19 and TRBJ1-2; D possibly corresponds to TRBD1 (6 bases). This CDR3 is 15 amino acids long. V was cut by 5 bases and J by 6 bases, with 19 bases left in between. Germline assignment: CDR1 LNHDA and CDR2 SQIVND (reference sequence). DNA of the CDR3: TGTGCCAGTAGTTTGTTAGGGACAAAAGGGGATGGCTACACCTTC. It yields the protein CASSLLGTKGDGYTF.

The V gene is TRBV5-1, the J gene TRBJ2-7; the match to TRBD2 covers 8 bases. Losses at the gene ends were 2 bases for V and 0 bases for J; bases not matched to a gene: 1. There are 14 residues in the CDR3. In germline, CDR1 is SGHRS, CDR2 YFSETQ. Here the CDR3 DNA reads TGCGCCAGCAGCTTTACTAGCGGCTCCTACGAGCAGTACTTC. Its protein is CASSFTSGSYEQYF.

V is TRBV18 and J is TRBJ2-7, with D unresolved. Trimming pared 5 bases from V and 3 bases from J, leaving 11 bases between. The germline V gene has CDR1 KGHSH and CDR2 LQKENI. CDR3 length: 13 amino acids. CDR3 residues: CASSASYDYEQYF. CDR3 in DNA: TGTGCCAGCTCAGCATCATACGACTACGAGCAGTACTTC.

The V call is TRBV28, the J call TRBJ2-7, with 7 bases fitting TRBD1. The J segment lost 4 bases and the V segment lost 5 bases, leaving 8 bases of the junction unmatched. This CDR3 has 14 residues. Looked up from germline, CDR1 is MDHEN and CDR2 is SYDVKM. The CDR3 region is CASSESTGAYEQYF. As DNA, the CDR3 is TGTGCCAGCAGTGAGAGTACAGGGGCTTACGAGCAGTACTTC.

This clone was recorded at least ten times. The V and J genes are TRBV13 and TRBJ2-7, with D maybe TRBD2 (6 bases). The CDR3 has 17 residues. Trimming shortened V by 1 base and J by 3 bases, and 19 bases separated the two germline ends. The germline V gene has CDR1 PRHDT and CDR2 FYEKMQ (reference sequence). The CDR3 here is CASSLVSSGGVYYEQYF. The CDR3 DNA is TGTGCCAGCAGCTTAGTTTCGTCTGGCGGGGTATACTACGAGCAGTACTTC.

This clone was counted many times. This sample also contains other DNA sequences that code for the same CDR3. V is TRBV2 and J is TRBJ2-7; TRBD2 might be the D (6 bases). Germline values: CDR1 SNHLY, CDR2 FYNNEI. The length of the CDR3 is 12 residues. The V end was cut by 6 bases, the J end by 2 bases, with 8 bases between. The CDR3 region is CASREGTYEQYF. The CDR3 DNA sequence: TGTGCCAGCAGGGAGGGTACCTACGAGCAGTACTTC.

The chain couples TRBV4-1 to TRBJ2-5, with a tentative D call TRBD2 (5 bases). Germline CDR1 and CDR2: MGHRA and YSYEKL. Between the trimmed V and J ends, which lost 0 bases and 2 bases, there was a span of 16 bases. This CDR3 has 17 amino acids. The CDR3: CASSQEVVRVEQETQYF. In DNA form, the CDR3 reads TGCGCCAGCAGCCAAGAAGTCGTGCGGGTGGAGCAAGAGACCCAGTACTTC.

The chain carries TRBV18 and TRBJ2-2; TRBD2 agrees at 7 bases. The CDR3 has 14 residues. From germline, CDR1 is KGHSH and CDR2 LQKENI. With V trimmed by 3 bases and J by 4 bases, 2 bases remained unmatched. The CDR3 DNA sequence: TGTGCCAGCTCACCGGGCGGGAGCACCGGGGAGCTGTTTTTT. Translated: CASSPGGSTGELFF.

This clone was picked up a small number of times. The chain uses TRBV7-8 and TRBJ2-5; TRBD1 or TRBD2 may be the D gene (5 bases each). V dropped 5 bases and J dropped 4 bases, with 17 bases sitting between them. The CDR3 loop spans 15 amino acids. Germline CDR1 reads SGHVS; CDR2 reads FQNEAQ. For the CDR3, the DNA is TGTGCCAGCAGCCCCAGGGAGCCTGGGGGAGAGACCCAGTACTTC. Protein sequence: CASSPREPGGETQYF.

The V call is TRBV7-2, the J call TRBJ2-3; TRBD2 matches at 8 bases. Germline V gives CDR1 SGHTA, CDR2 FQGNSA. Trimming removed 2 bases from V and 3 bases from J; junction bases left unmatched: 4. The CDR3 extends over 15 amino acids. The CDR3 nucleotides are TGTGCCAGCAGCTTATTAGGGACTAGGACAGATACGCAGTATTTT. Its translation is CASSLLGTRTDTQYF.

The CDR3 spells CASSKERSTDTQYF. The CDR3, as DNA: TGTGCCAGCAGCAAAGAGCGGAGCACAGATACGCAGTATTTT. This chain joins TRBV5-4 and TRBJ2-3, with D perhaps matching TRBD2 (5 bases). This CDR3 is built from 14 residues. The V and J ends lost 4 bases and 0 bases respectively, with 9 bases between them. Per the germline V gene, CDR1 is SGHNT and CDR2 is YYREEE (reference sequence).

The chain uses TRBV4-1 and TRBJ1-2; D is possibly TRBD1 (5 bases). The CDR3 extends over 14 amino acids. V was shortened by 2 bases and J by 3 bases, with 10 bases between the two germline ends. Germline V lookup: CDR1 MGHRA, CDR2 YSYEKL. The CDR3 coding sequence is TGCGCCAGCAGCCAATTCGGGGGGGACTATGGCTACACCTTC. It is translated as CASSQFGGDYGYTF.

The rearrangement joins TRBV15 to TRBJ2-7; weak D call: TRBD1 (5 bases). The ends were cut back, 4 bases at V and 3 bases at J, with 13 bases in the middle. Germline V gives CDR1 LNHNV, CDR2 YYDKDF (reference sequence). This CDR3 contains 14 residues. The CDR3 sequence: CATSKTLGVYEQYF. CDR3 bases: TGTGCCACCAGCAAAACGTTAGGGGTCTACGAGCAGTACTTC. The whole variable domain, filled in from reference TRBV15 and TRBJ2-7, reads DAMVIQNPRYQVTQFGKPVTLSCSQTLNHNVMYWYQQKSSQAPKLLFHYYDKDFNNEADTPDNFQSRRPNTSFCFLDIRSPGLGDTAMYLCATSKTLGVYEQYFGPGTRLTVT.

V and J are TRBV28 and TRBJ2-5; TRBD2 agrees at 9 bases. The better agreement between TRBJ2-7 and the DNA end casts doubt on the J call. CDR3 length: 24 residues. Germline-derived CDR1 and CDR2 are MDHEN and SYDVKM. The CDR3 is CASSLNLLRKAGLAGSKSSYEQYF. The CDR3, as DNA: TGTGCCAGCAGTTTAAATCTTCTCCGAAAAGCGGGGCTAGCGGGATCCAAATCCTCCTACGAGCAGTACTTC.

The sample holds a few counts of this clone. The rearrangement links TRBV4-2 to TRBJ2-3; TRBD2 agrees at 7 bases. V shed 2 bases and J 0 bases; nucleotides not matched to a gene: 8. The CDR3 consists of 17 residues. Germline CDR1 is LGHNA and CDR2 is YNFKEQ. The CDR3, as DNA: TGTGCCAGCAGCCAAACATCACTAGCGATGAGCACAGATACGCAGTATTTT. This sequence encodes CASSQTSLAMSTDTQYF.

This clone was found a few times. The CDR3 coding sequence is TGTGCCAGCTCTCCGACAAGCGACTTCGACTACGAGCAGTACTTC. It specifies CASSPTSDFDYEQYF. This chain links TRBV18 with TRBJ2-7, with unresolved D. The V gene's germline CDR1 is KGHSH and CDR2 LQKENI. The CDR3 covers 15 residues. Trimming cost V 6 bases and J 3 bases, with 18 bases left between them. The whole variable domain, filled in from reference TRBV18 and TRBJ2-7, reads NAGVMQNPRHLVRRRGQEARLRCSPMKGHSHVYWYRQLPEEGLKFMVYLQKENIIDESGMPKERFSAEFPKEGPSILRIQQVVRGDSAAYFCASSPTSDFDYEQYFGPGTRLTVT.

The rearrangement uses TRBV18 and TRBJ1-2; the match to TRBD1 covers 12 bases. Per the germline V gene, CDR1 is KGHSH and CDR2 is LQKENI. The CDR3 is made up of 16 amino acids. J lost 8 bases, V lost 0 bases, and 7 bases had no gene match. The CDR3 nucleotides read TGTGCCAGCTCACCACCGGGACAGGGGGCCCTTGGGGGCTACACCTTC. Its translation: CASSPPGQGALGGYTF.